This TCR beta chain was identified in a study of OX40 agonist ivuxolimab in advanced cancers. Profiling relied on immunoSEQ multiplex PCR, and the TCRdb table lists in-frame clones only, not all of them. The sample lists more than 50,000 clones, around 86% occurring once. The study sampled blood at baseline, cycle 4 day 1, and cycle 7 day 1. Study-level points and caveats: CD4+ T cells averaged fewer expanded clones than CD8+ T cells. Normalized T-cell clonal expansion was also low in a subset of nonresponders.

A remark on this clone: The antigen is not known.

Trimming cost V 0 bases and J 4 bases, with 10 bases left between them. This CDR3 contains 15 residues. CDR1 is MDHEN, CDR2 SYDVKM, per germline. This sequence was found in an adult with an advanced solid tumor such as melanoma, head and neck, liver or kidney cancer. This sequence joins TRBV28 and TRBJ1-5; the D is unclear. Material: CD4+ or CD8+ T cells sorted from blood, obtained in a trial of the OX40 agonist ivuxolimab. Here the CDR3 reads CASSLWTTRNQPQHF. The CDR3 DNA reads TGTGCCAGCAGTTTATGGACTACCAGGAATCAGCCCCAGCATTTT.